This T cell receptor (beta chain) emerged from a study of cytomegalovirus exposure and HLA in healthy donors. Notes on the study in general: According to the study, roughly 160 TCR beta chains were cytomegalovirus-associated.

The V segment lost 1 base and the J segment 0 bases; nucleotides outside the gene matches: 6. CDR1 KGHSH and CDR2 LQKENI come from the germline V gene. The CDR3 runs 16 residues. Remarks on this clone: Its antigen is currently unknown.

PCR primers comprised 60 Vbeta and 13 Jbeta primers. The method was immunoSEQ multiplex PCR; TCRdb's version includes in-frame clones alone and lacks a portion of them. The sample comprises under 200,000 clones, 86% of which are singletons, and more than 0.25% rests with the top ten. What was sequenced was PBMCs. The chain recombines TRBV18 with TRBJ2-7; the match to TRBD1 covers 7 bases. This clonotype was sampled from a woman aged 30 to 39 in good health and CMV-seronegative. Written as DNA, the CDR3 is TGTGCCAGCTCACCACGGACAGGACGGACCTCCTACGAGCAGTACTTC. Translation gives CASSPRTGRTSYEQYF.